This TCR beta chain was captured in a study of Ad26.COV2.S vaccination and SARS-CoV-2 variants. Sequencing was performed with immunoSEQ multiplex PCR; in TCRdb, only in-frame clones are kept and a portion is missing. Of roughly 400,000 clones in the sample, approximately 92% were seen once. The treatment is: some 19 received Ad26.COV2.S at low or high dose, single or two shots; 5 received placebo; per-sample allocation not given. After the first vaccine or placebo injection, samples were drawn on day 63. From germline, CDR1 is LNHDA and CDR2 SQIVND (reference sequence). The CDR3 runs 15 residues. V gave up 5 bases and J gave up 7 bases, with 15 bases separating them.

This receptor was taken from a person between 18 and 60 years old who received the Ad26.COV2.S COVID-19 vaccine or a placebo. Specimen: peripheral blood, collected in a trial of Ad26.COV2.S vaccine versus placebo. V gene TRBV19 combines with J gene TRBJ1-6; D is perhaps TRBD1 (5 bases). The DNA for the CDR3 is TGTGCCAGTAGTGGGACTACAGGACCGAATTCACCCCTCCACTTT. Residues: CASSGTTGPNSPLHF.